Sequencing of this TCR beta chain was carried out in a study of graft-versus-host responses after intestinal transplantation (dated by TCRdb to the early 2020s). The study in broad terms: The transplants that recipients received were multivisceral, liver-intestinal, or isolated intestinal. After intestinal transplantation, graft-versus-host and host-versus-graft alloreactive T cell clones in the graft, circulation and bone marrow were tracked using bulk TCR-beta CDR3 sequencing. Every recipient was given anti-thymocyte globulin induction, followed by about three years of maintenance tacrolimus and steroids. Instead of going to the commercial service, samples from a few later patients were sequenced in-house on an Illumina MiSeq and processed with MiXCR. Of the 20 to 30 intestinal transplant recipients enrolled in the cohort, one of whom was a retransplant, 3 patients without pretransplant specimens were excluded. A peak of at least 4% donor T cells among recipient peripheral blood mononuclear cells was the definition used for donor T cell macrochimerism. Alloreactive clones were identified by sequencing pre-transplant mixed lymphocyte reaction products and comparing these products with unstimulated pre-transplant donor and recipient T cells. Here is what the overall study found, with its caveats: The conclusions were limited by the relatively low number and heterogeneity of the intestinal transplant patients. GvH clones were found in recipient bone marrow, and some of the GvH clones appeared earlier in ileal mucosa or blood, which is consistent with an intestinal mucosal origin. In the allografts of patients with donor T cell macrochimerism, GvH to HvG T cell clonal ratios were high. Early after transplant, peak levels of circulating GvH clones were associated with declines in HvG clones.

Library generation was performed with the immunoSEQ multiplex PCR assay. For most patients, genomic DNA was isolated with the Qiagen DNeasy Blood and Tissue Kit and shipped frozen to Adaptive Biotechnologies for TCR sequencing. High-throughput TCR-beta CDR3 sequencing of genomic DNA from most patients was performed by Adaptive Biotechnologies. The source study handled its data this way. Adaptive's ImmunoSEQ software was the source of the TCR sequencing data for fewer than 20 patients, while a few other patients were processed with MiXCR and VDJtools. To correct CD4 versus CD8 sorting errors, sequences present in both subsets at a frequency ratio below 5:1 were removed. CDR3 nucleotide sequences shared between donor and recipient were removed because the origin of such sequences could not be assigned. To count as alloreactive, a clone needed at least 2-fold expansion over unstimulated cells and a minimum CFSE-low frequency of 0.002% (template counts) or 0.001% (read counts). Clones were considered mappable if detected in sequenced pre-transplant spleen, lymph node, or MLR CFSE-low populations of the donor or recipient. The cumulative frequency of alloreactive clones was calculated as a percentage of all sequences, weighted by copy number. TCRdb re-hosts the immuneACCESS table, in-frame sequences only. Its copies lack some clones; in the studies checked, an unresolved V gene accounts for under half of them, and the cause for the rest is not known. The D gene and trimming were derived from the DNA, and the V and J assignments and clone size from that table. Recorded for this sample are approximately 86,000 clones; 85% to 95% of them occurred a single time. The ten largest make up roughly 0.43% of the sample.

What this sample's time point label stands for: cells obtained before transplantation from donor or recipient. CD3+CD4+ and CD3+CD8+ populations were FACS-sorted from unstimulated pre-transplant donor and recipient cells taken from spleen or lymph nodes. This clone has a single count. Its antigen specificity is not known. Base qualities are not provided; no much larger clone lies one nucleotide away. There are 17 amino acids in the CDR3, from cysteine to phenylalanine inclusive. Just the 51-base CDR3 DNA is kept, in frame starting at base 1. The germline V gene (reference sequence) specifies MNHEY as CDR1 and SMNVEV as CDR2. V trim: 5 bases; J trim: 8 bases; unmatched bases: 13.

The chain is encoded by TRBV27 joined to TRBJ1-6; 9 central bases correspond to TRBD1. The source is a human donor who was the organ donor for an intestinal transplant. Sequences were derived from unstimulated CD8+ T cells sorted from spleen or lymph node cells, sampled before transplant. The bases read TGTGCCAGCAGTGTAAACAGGGGGCGGTCCCGTGATTCACCCCTCCACTTT. Its translation is CASSVNRGRSRDSPLHF.